This T cell receptor (beta chain) was recorded in a study of regulatory T cells in long-lasting Graves disease. Study results and limitations: Patients with persistent disease showed a bias toward TRBV28, TRBJ1-2 and TRBJ2-5.

This clonotype showed up just a few times. Antigen: not known. Both iRepertoire HTBI primers and Arm-PCR of CDR3 regions were used to build the TCR beta libraries. TCRdb used MiXCR to reprocess the multiplex PCR reads, holding one entry per CDR3 protein. The sample lists 360,000 or so distinct CDR3 sequences, around 23% seen once, with approximately 30% in the top ten. Time point denoted: persistent/refractory GD, antithyroid drugs over 5 years with positive TRAb. PBMCs were the source of the RNA used for TCR sequencing. Patients were enrolled at an endocrinology department in Xi'an, China. Trimming took off 5 bases at V and 2 bases at J, with 16 bases between the two ends. This CDR3 comprises 14 residues. Per germline, CDR1 DFQATT and CDR2 SNEGSKA (reference sequence).

The genes are TRBV20-1 and TRBJ2-7; no clear D gene. The receptor was isolated from a woman in her thirties or forties with Graves disease. The sample in question was peripheral blood mononuclear cells (PBMCs), obtained when the disease was refractory, from a patient treated with antithyroid drugs. The DNA for the CDR3 is TGCAGTGCTGAACGACGATCTAACCCCTACGAGCAGTACTTC. Protein: CSAERRSNPYEQYF.